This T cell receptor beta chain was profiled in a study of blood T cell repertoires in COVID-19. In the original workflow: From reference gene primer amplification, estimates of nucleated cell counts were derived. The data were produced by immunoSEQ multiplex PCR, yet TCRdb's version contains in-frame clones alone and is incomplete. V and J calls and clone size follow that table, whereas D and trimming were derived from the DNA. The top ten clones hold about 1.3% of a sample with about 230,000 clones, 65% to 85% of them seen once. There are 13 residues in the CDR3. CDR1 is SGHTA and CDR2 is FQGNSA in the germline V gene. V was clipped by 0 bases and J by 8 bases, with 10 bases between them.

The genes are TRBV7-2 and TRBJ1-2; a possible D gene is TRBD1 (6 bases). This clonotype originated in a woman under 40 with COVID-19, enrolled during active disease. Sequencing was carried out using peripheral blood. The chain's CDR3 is CASSLAGGLGYTF. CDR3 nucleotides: TGTGCCAGCAGCTTAGCGGGGGGGCTCGGCTACACCTTC.